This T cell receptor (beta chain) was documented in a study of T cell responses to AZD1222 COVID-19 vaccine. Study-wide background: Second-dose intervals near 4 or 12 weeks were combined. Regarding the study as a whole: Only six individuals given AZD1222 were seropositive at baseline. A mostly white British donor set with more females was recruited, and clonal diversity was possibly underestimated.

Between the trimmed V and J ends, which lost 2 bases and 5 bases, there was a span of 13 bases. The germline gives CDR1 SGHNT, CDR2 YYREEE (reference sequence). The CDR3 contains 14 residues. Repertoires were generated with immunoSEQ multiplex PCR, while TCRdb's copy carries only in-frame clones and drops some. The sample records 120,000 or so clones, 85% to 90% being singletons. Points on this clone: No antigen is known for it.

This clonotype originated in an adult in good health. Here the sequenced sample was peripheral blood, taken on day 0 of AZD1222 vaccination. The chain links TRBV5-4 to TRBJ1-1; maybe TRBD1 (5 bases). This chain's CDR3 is CASSFQQEGTEAFF. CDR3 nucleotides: TGTGCCAGCAGCTTCCAACAGGAGGGGACTGAAGCTTTCTTT.